These 28 T cell receptor beta chains originate from one sample sequenced in a study of blood T cell repertoires in COVID-19. Clones were sequenced by immunoSEQ multiplex PCR, and TCRdb holds only the in-frame ones, with some missing. The sample has tens of thousands of clones, about 92% seen once. The sample was peripheral blood. The source of these receptors is a man in his 70s with acute or convalescent COVID-19.

The rearrangement joins TRBV19 to TRBJ1-4; the match to TRBD1 covers 7 bases. In germline, CDR1 is LNHDA, CDR2 SQIVND (reference sequence). Trimming cost V 7 bases and J 8 bases; bases outside gene matches: 13. This CDR3 spans 15 amino acids. CDR3 DNA: TGTGCCAGTAAGAAACAAACAGGGGTTTGGGAAAAACTGTTTTTT. This translates into CASKKQTGVWEKLFF.

The CDR3 nucleotides are TGTGCCAGCAGCTCGTCCTCGGGAGGAGGCACAGATACGCAGTATTTT. Its translation is CASSSSSGGGTDTQYF. The chain has TRBV11-3 and TRBJ2-3; 7 nucleotides agree with TRBD2. CDR1 SGHNT and CDR2 YENEEA come from the germline V gene. Trimming removed 4 bases from V and 1 base from J; junction bases left unmatched: 8. The CDR3 sequence is 16 residues long.

CDR3 sequence: CASSLKRLTDTQYF. The CDR3 nucleotides are TGTGCCAGCAGCTTGAAGAGACTCACAGATACGCAGTATTTT. The chain recombines TRBV5-6 with TRBJ2-3, with D hard to call. Germline V gene data show CDR1 as SGHDT and CDR2 as YYEEEE. Deletions cut 1 base from V and 2 bases from J, with 8 bases between. This CDR3 comprises 14 residues.

This clone was picked up one time. This sequence joins TRBV27 and TRBJ1-2; 8 bases agree with TRBD1. Germline V CDR1 and CDR2: MNHEY, SMNVEV (reference sequence). V dropped 4 bases and J dropped 7; count of bases not matched to a gene: 5. This CDR3 region has 13 residues. The CDR3 spells CASSSGGPGGYTF. The CDR3 DNA reads as TGTGCCAGCAGTTCAGGGGGCCCGGGTGGCTACACCTTC.

The rearrangement uses TRBV14 and TRBJ1-2; D remains ambiguous. Per the germline V gene, CDR1 is SGHDN and CDR2 is FVKESK. The length of the CDR3 is 13 residues. V was pared by 4 bases and J by 8 bases, with 14 bases between. The CDR3 sequence is CASSPTVEYGYTF. DNA of the CDR3: TGTGCCAGCAGCCCAACGGTGGAGTACGGCTACACCTTC.

The CDR3, as DNA: TGTGCCAGCAGCTGGGGACAGCAGAAAGAGCAGTACTTC. Translating gives CASSWGQQKEQYF. The chain combines TRBV5-6 with TRBJ2-7, with TRBD1 matching over 7 bases. The CDR3 consists of 13 residues. Germline lookup yields CDR1 SGHDT and CDR2 YYEEEE. V lost 3 bases to trimming and J lost 7 bases; unmatched junction nucleotides: 7. The entire variable domain, with the rest obtained from reference TRBV5-6 and TRBJ2-7, is as follows: DAGVTQSPTHLIKTRGQQVTLRCSPKSGHDTVSWYQQALGQGPQFIFQYYEEEERQRGNFPDRFSGHQFPNYSSELNVNALLLGDSALYLCASSWGQQKEQYFGPGTRLTVT.

This chain connects TRBV19 to TRBJ1-4; D gene uncertain. Between the trimmed V and J ends, which lost 7 bases and 5 bases, there was a span of 14 bases. The CDR3 loop spans 14 amino acids. Germline values: CDR1 LNHDA, CDR2 SQIVND (reference sequence). The CDR3 bases are TGTGCCAGTACCCTTGGAGGGTACAATGAAAAACTGTTTTTT. Protein product: CASTLGGYNEKLFF.

The rearrangement uses TRBV27 and TRBJ1-6; 7 nucleotides match TRBD1. V gave up 0 bases and J gave up 9 bases; unmatched junction bases: 11. This CDR3 has 17 residues. Germline values: CDR1 MNHEY, CDR2 SMNVEV (reference sequence). This chain's CDR3 is CASSLSSAGGSVSPLHF. In DNA, the CDR3 is TGTGCCAGCAGTTTATCGTCGGCAGGGGGTAGTGTTTCACCCCTCCACTTT.

The chain couples TRBV2 to TRBJ1-3, with D perhaps matching TRBD1 (6 bases). Germline CDR1 reads SNHLY; CDR2 reads FYNNEI. V was trimmed by 7 bases and J by 4 bases, leaving 11 bases between them. The CDR3 is 13 residues long. CDR3 amino acids: CASNTGLGNTIYF. The CDR3 DNA reads TGTGCCAGCAACACAGGGCTCGGAAACACCATATATTTT. The full variable domain, rest sourced from reference TRBV2 and TRBJ1-3, is EPEVTQTPSHQVTQMGQEVILRCVPISNHLYFYWYRQILGQKVEFLVSFYNNEISEKSEIFDDQFSVERPDGSNFTLKIRSTKLEDSAMYFCASNTGLGNTIYFGEGSWLTVV.

This clone was seen a handful of times. The gene calls are TRBV7-2 and TRBJ2-7; 9 positions match TRBD2. The trim removed 5 bases at V and 0 bases at J, leaving 5 bases unmatched. This CDR3 spans 15 amino acids. The V gene's germline CDR1 is SGHTA and CDR2 FQGNSA. The CDR3 bases are TGTGCCAGCAGCCAGCGGGGGGCCTCCTCCTACGAGCAGTACTTC. Its protein product is CASSQRGASSYEQYF.

V gene TRBV7-2 combines with J gene TRBJ2-3, with TRBD2 identical over 8 bases. The CDR3 has 16 residues. V lost 5 bases and J lost 4; bases outside the gene matches: 11. CDR1 SGHTA and CDR2 FQGNSA come from the germline V gene. The CDR3 nucleotides are TGTGCCAGCAGCCCTCCCGGGGGGGGGCCAGCAGATACGCAGTATTTT. Its protein is CASSPPGGGPADTQYF.

V usage is TRBV18 and J usage is TRBJ2-3; D is unresolved. Trimming removed 1 base at V and 4 bases at J, with 3 bases between. The length of the CDR3 is 12 residues. Germline CDR1 is KGHSH and CDR2 is LQKENI. The CDR3 region has the DNA TGTGCCAGCTCACCACGAGCAGATACGCAGTATTTT. This encodes CASSPRADTQYF.

This chain joins TRBV6-6 and TRBJ2-1; TRBD2 matches 10 bases. The CDR3 has 14 amino acids. J was trimmed by 7 bases and V by 7 bases; bases with no gene match: 7. CDR1 and CDR2 from the germline V gene are MNHNY and SVGAGI (reference sequence). The CDR3 DNA reads TGTGCCAGCATCGCCCCAGCGGGGGGGAATGAGCAGTTCTTC. Translating it yields CASIAPAGGNEQFF.

The rearrangement joins TRBV19 to TRBJ1-5; 7 positions agree with TRBD1. CDR3 length: 14 amino acids. V shed 5 bases and J 9 bases; nucleotides not matched to a gene: 10. Germline-derived CDR1 and CDR2 are LNHDA and SQIVND (reference sequence). CDR3 sequence: CASSEGAGWLPQHF. CDR3 sequence (DNA): TGTGCCAGTAGTGAGGGGGCTGGGTGGCTGCCCCAGCATTTT.

This chain connects TRBV24-1 to TRBJ2-6; TRBD2 is a possible D gene (5 bases). Per the germline V gene, CDR1 is KGHDR and CDR2 is SFDVKD. Trimming took off 11 bases at V and 1 base at J, with 17 bases between the two ends. The CDR3 consists of 16 residues. In DNA form, the CDR3 reads TGTGCCAGCCGGGGTTCCCCTAAGTCTGGGGCCAACGTCCTGACTTTC. This gives the protein CASRGSPKSGANVLTF.

The rearrangement joins TRBV5-1 to TRBJ1-5, with D uncertain. The germline V gene encodes CDR1 SGHRS and CDR2 YFSETQ. This CDR3 contains 13 residues. V lost 0 bases and J 4 bases, leaving 5 bases between the germline ends. As DNA, the CDR3 is TGCGCCAGCAGCTTGGACACGAATCAGCCCCAGCATTTT. Amino acids: CASSLDTNQPQHF.

V gene TRBV7-9 combines with J gene TRBJ2-3; possible D gene TRBD1, 7 bases. Germline CDR1 SEHNR, CDR2 FQNEAQ (reference sequence). This CDR3 contains 15 residues. The V end was cut by 9 bases, the J end by 0 bases, with 16 bases between. The chain's CDR3 is CASQPQGGSTDTQYF. CDR3 DNA sequence: TGTGCCAGTCAGCCCCAGGGGGGAAGCACAGATACGCAGTATTTT.

V is TRBV7-9 and J is TRBJ1-1, with 10 nucleotides matching TRBD1. CDR1 and CDR2 (germline): SEHNR, FQNEAQ (reference sequence). With 4 bases clipped from V and 1 base from J, the junction kept 3 bases outside the gene matches. The CDR3 runs to 15 residues. CDR3 sequence: CASSSGQGSNTEAFF. The CDR3 DNA sequence: TGTGCCAGCAGCTCGGGACAGGGGTCGAACACTGAAGCTTTCTTT.

The chain carries TRBV5-1 and TRBJ2-3; maybe TRBD2 (5 bases). The V gene lost 4 bases and the J gene lost 1 base, with 16 bases spanning the gap. Germline assignment: CDR1 SGHRS and CDR2 YFSETQ. The CDR3 spans 16 residues. CDR3 sequence reads: CASSLGGQFRTDTQYF. Written as DNA, the CDR3 is TGCGCCAGCAGCCTTGGCGGGCAGTTCCGCACAGATACGCAGTATTTT.

DNA of the CDR3: TGTGCCAGCTCACAGGGAGGCAATCAGCCCCAGCATTTT. Its protein product is CASSQGGNQPQHF. The chain has TRBV18 and TRBJ1-5; D is uncertain. The CDR3 has 13 amino acids. Germline V CDR1 and CDR2: KGHSH, LQKENI. The V gene lost 4 bases and the J gene lost 2 bases, with 6 bases spanning the gap.

Only one count was recorded for this clone. CDR3 amino acids: CASTSRPDSPLHF. CDR3 in DNA: TGTGCCAGCACCAGCAGGCCTGATTCACCCCTCCACTTT. The V gene is TRBV6-5, the J gene TRBJ1-6, with no clear D. V was shortened by 7 bases and J by 8 bases, with 12 bases between the two germline ends. The germline V gene has CDR1 MNHEY and CDR2 SVGAGI. This CDR3 has 13 amino acids.

The V call is TRBV7-8, the J call TRBJ2-5, with D perhaps matching TRBD1 (5 bases). Germline V CDR1 and CDR2: SGHVS, FQNEAQ. The length of the CDR3 is 11 residues. V was cut by 3 bases and J by 7 bases, with 6 bases left in between. In nucleotides, the CDR3 is TGTGCCAGCAGCTTGCAGGGGACCCAGTACTTC. This encodes CASSLQGTQYF.

J is TRBJ1-6 and V is TRBV3-1 (or the pseudogene TRBV3-2); D ambiguous. V was trimmed by 3 bases and J by 7 bases, leaving 10 bases between them. Germline-derived CDR1 and CDR2 are LGHDT and YNNKEL (reference sequence). The CDR3 contains 14 residues. CDR3 DNA: TGTGCCAGCAGCCATCTTGAGGGAAATTCACCCCTCCACTTT. Translated, it gives CASSHLEGNSPLHF.

The chain carries TRBV5-4 and TRBJ2-2; no clear D gene. V lost 1 base to trimming and J lost 6 bases, with 7 bases between them. Germline V CDR1 and CDR2: SGHNT, YYREEE (reference sequence). The CDR3 totals 13 residues. CDR3: CASSLLQSGELFF. The CDR3 DNA reads as TGTGCCAGCAGCTTGTTACAGTCCGGGGAGCTGTTTTTT.

The genes are TRBV14 and TRBJ2-1; 13 nucleotides align to TRBD2. V was pared by 2 bases and J by 8 bases, with 3 bases of the junction left unmatched. The CDR3 runs to 15 residues. CDR1 and CDR2 from the germline V gene are SGHDN and FVKESK. DNA for the CDR3: TGTGCCAGCAGCCAACCGGGACTAGCGGGATATGAGCAGTTCTTC. This translates into CASSQPGLAGYEQFF.

The J gene is TRBJ2-7, the V gene TRBV18; the match to TRBD2 covers 9 bases. Germline V gene sequence: CDR1 KGHSH, CDR2 LQKENI. V was pared by 4 bases and J by 2 bases, with 6 bases of the junction left unmatched. The CDR3 runs to 15 residues. As DNA, the CDR3 is TGTGCCAGCTCACAAAGCGGGGGGCGCGCCTACGAGCAGTACTTC. This translates into CASSQSGGRAYEQYF. Combining the CDR3 with reference TRBV18 and TRBJ2-7 gives the whole variable domain NAGVMQNPRHLVRRRGQEARLRCSPMKGHSHVYWYRQLPEEGLKFMVYLQKENIIDESGMPKERFSAEFPKEGPSILRIQQVVRGDSAAYFCASSQSGGRAYEQYFGPGTRLTVT.

This chain joins TRBV15 and TRBJ2-1; 12 nucleotides match TRBD2. The CDR3 has 15 amino acids. Losses at the gene ends were 6 bases for V and 8 bases for J; bases not matched to a gene: 8. In germline, CDR1 is LNHNV, CDR2 YYDKDF (reference sequence). CDR3 nucleotide sequence: TGTGCCACCAGGACTAGCGGGAGTTTAGGGTATGAGCAGTTCTTC. Protein product: CATRTSGSLGYEQFF.

V usage is TRBV5-1 and J usage is TRBJ1-5; D is undetermined. This CDR3 has 15 residues. V was cut by 0 bases and J by 0 bases, with 7 bases left in between. Germline V gene lookup returns CDR1 SGHRS and CDR2 YFSETQ. Here the CDR3 DNA reads TGCGCCAGCAGCTTGGGAGGGAATAGCAATCAGCCCCAGCATTTT. Amino acid sequence: CASSLGGNSNQPQHF.